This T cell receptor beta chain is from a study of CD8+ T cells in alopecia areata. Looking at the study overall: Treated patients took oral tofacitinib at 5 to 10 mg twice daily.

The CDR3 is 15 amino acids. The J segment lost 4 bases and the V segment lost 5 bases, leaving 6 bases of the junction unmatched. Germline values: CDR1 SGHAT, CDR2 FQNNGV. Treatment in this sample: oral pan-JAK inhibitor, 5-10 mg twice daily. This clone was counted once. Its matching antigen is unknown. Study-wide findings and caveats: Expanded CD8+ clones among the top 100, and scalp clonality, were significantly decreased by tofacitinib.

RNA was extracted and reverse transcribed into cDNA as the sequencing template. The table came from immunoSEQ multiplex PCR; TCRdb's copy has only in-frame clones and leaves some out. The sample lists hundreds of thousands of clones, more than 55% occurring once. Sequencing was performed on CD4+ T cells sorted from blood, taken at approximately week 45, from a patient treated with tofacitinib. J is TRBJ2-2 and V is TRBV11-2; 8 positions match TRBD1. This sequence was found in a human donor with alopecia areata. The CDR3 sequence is CASSPGTGGTGELFF. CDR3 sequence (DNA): TGTGCCAGCAGCCCCGGGACAGGAGGCACCGGGGAGCTGTTTTTT.